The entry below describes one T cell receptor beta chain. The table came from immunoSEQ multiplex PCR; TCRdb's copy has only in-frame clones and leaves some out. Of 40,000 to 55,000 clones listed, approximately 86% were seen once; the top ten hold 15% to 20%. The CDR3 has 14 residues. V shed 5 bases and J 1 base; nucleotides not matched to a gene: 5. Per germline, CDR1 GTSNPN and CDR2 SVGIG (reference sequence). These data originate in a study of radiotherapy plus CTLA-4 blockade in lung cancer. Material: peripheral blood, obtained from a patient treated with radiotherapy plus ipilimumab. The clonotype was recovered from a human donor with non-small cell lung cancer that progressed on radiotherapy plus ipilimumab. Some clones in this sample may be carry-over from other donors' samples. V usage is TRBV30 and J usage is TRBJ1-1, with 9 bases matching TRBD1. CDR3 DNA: TGTGCCTGGGAACCGGGACAGGGGAACACTGAAGCTTTCTTT. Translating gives CAWEPGQGNTEAFF.